This TCR beta chain originates from a study of T cell responses to AZD1222 COVID-19 vaccine. Sequenced by immunoSEQ multiplex PCR; TCRdb stores in-frame clones only, minus some. The sample has tens of thousands of clones, approximately 90% seen once; the top ten hold over 4.5%. V dropped 6 bases and J dropped 6; count of bases not matched to a gene: 10. The CDR3 runs 15 residues. Germline-derived CDR1 and CDR2 are MDHEN and SYDVKM. The material sequenced was peripheral blood, taken on day 0 of AZD1222 vaccination. The sequence derives from an adult in good health. The chain employs TRBV28 and TRBJ1-5, with TRBD1 matching over 8 bases. CDR3 bases: TGTGCCAGCAGCCTGGACAGGGACCCGGGTCAGCCCCAGCATTTT. This gives the protein CASSLDRDPGQPQHF.